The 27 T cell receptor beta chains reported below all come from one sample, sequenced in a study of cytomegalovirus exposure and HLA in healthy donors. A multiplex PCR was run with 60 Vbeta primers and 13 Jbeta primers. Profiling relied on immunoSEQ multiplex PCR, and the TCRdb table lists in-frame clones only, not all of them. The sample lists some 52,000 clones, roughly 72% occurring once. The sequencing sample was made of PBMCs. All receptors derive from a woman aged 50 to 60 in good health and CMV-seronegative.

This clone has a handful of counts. Here the CDR3 reads CASSMGTRKGVEQYF. In DNA form, the CDR3 reads TGTGCCAGCAGCATGGGGACTAGGAAAGGTGTCGAGCAGTACTTC. The chain couples TRBV7-2 to TRBJ2-7; 8 nucleotides agree with TRBD2. The germline V gene has CDR1 SGHTA and CDR2 FQGNSA. The V gene end was trimmed by 5 bases and the J gene end by 6 bases; junction bases not matched to a gene: 12. The CDR3 consists of 15 residues.

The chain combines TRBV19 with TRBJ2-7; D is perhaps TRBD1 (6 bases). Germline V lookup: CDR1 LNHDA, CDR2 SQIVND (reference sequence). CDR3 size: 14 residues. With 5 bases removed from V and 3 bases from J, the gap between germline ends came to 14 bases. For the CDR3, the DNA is TGTGCCAGTAGTCCTCGGGACAAACTCTACGAGCAGTACTTC. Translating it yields CASSPRDKLYEQYF.

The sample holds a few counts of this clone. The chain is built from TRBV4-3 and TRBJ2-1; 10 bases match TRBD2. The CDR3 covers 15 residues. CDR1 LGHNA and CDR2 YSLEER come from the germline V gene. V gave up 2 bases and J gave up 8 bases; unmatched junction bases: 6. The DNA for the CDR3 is TGCGCCAGCAGCCAACTAGCGGGGGCTGGGGATGAGCAGTTCTTC. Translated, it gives CASSQLAGAGDEQFF.

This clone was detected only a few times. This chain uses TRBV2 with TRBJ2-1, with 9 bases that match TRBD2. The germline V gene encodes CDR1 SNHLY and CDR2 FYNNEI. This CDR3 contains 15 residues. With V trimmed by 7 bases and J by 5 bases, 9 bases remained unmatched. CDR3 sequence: CASMALAGLNNEQFF. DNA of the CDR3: TGTGCCAGCATGGCCCTAGCGGGACTCAACAATGAGCAGTTCTTC.

The CDR3 spells CASSGGGSQGAGEQFF. The CDR3 coding sequence is TGTGCCAGCAGTGGGGGGGGATCACAGGGGGCTGGGGAGCAGTTCTTC. The V gene is TRBV7-3, the J gene TRBJ2-1, with 9 bases aligning to TRBD1. The germline V gene encodes CDR1 SGHTA and CDR2 FQGTGA. CDR3 size: 16 residues. The ends lost 6 bases at V and 10 bases at J; junction bases unmatched: 16.

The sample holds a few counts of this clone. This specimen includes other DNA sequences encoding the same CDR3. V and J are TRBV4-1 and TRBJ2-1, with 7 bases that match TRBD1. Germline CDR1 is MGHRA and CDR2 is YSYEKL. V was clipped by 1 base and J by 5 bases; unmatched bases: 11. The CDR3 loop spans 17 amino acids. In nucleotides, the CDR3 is TGCGCCAGCAGCCAAGTAGGCGAGACAGGGTCAAACAATGAGCAGTTCTTC. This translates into CASSQVGETGSNNEQFF.

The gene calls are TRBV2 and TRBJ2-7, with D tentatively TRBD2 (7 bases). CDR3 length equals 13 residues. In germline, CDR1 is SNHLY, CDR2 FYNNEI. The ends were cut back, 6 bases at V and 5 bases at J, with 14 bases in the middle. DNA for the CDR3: TGTGCCAGCAGAGGGGGGGGGCATAACGAGCAGTACTTC. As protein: CASRGGGHNEQYF.

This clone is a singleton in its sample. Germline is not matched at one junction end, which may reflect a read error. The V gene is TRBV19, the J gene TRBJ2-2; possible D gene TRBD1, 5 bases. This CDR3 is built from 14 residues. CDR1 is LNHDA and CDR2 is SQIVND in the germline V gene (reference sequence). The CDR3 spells CASGVGANTGELFF. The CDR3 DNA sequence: TGTGCCAGTGGGGTAGGGGCGAATACCGGGGAGCTGTTTTTT.

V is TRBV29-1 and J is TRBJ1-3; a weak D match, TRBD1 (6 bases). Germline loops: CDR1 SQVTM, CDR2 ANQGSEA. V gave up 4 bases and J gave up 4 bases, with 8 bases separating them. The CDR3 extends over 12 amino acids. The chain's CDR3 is CSVGGLGNTIYF. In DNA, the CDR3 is TGCAGCGTTGGGGGGCTAGGAAACACCATATATTTT.

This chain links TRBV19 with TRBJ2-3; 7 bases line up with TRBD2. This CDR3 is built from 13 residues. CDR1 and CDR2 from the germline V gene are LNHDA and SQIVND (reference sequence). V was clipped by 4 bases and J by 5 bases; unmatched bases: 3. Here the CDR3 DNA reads TGTGCCAGTAGTACTAGCGGAATAGATACGCAGTATTTT. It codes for CASSTSGIDTQYF.

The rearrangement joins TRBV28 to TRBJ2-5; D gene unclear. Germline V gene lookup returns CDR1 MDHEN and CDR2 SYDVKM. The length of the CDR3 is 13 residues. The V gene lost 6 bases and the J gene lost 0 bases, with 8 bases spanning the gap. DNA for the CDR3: TGTGCCAGCAGCCTGCAGTACCAAGAGACCCAGTACTTC. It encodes CASSLQYQETQYF.

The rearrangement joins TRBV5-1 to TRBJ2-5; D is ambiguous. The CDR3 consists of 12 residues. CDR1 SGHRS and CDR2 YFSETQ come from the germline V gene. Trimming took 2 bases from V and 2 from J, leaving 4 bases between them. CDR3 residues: CASSLTQETQYF. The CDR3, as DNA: TGCGCCAGCAGCTTAACACAAGAGACCCAGTACTTC.

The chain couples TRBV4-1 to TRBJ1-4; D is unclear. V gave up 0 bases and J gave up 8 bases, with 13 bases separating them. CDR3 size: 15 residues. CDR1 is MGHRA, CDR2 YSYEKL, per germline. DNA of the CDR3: TGCGCCAGCAGCCAAGATAGCTCAGTCGTCGAAAAACTGTTTTTT. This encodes CASSQDSSVVEKLFF.

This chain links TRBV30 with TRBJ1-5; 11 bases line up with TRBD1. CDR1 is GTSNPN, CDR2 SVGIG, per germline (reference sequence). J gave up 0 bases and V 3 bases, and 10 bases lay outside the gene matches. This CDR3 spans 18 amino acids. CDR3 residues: CAWRGGTGGLNSNQPQHF. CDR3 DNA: TGTGCCTGGAGAGGAGGGACAGGGGGACTCAATAGCAATCAGCCCCAGCATTTT.

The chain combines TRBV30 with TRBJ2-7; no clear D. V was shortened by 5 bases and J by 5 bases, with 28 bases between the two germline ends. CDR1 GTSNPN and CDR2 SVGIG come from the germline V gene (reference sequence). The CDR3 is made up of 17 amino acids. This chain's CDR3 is CAWARFTGTLSSNEQYF. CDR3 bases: TGTGCCTGGGCACGTTTTACGGGTACTCTTAGCAGTAACGAGCAGTACTTC.

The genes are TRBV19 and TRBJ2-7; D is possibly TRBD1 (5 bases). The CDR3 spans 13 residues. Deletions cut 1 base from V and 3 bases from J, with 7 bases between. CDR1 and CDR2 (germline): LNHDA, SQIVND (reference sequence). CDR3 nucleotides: TGTGCCAGTAGTATAGGACAGAACTACGAGCAGTACTTC. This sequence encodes CASSIGQNYEQYF.

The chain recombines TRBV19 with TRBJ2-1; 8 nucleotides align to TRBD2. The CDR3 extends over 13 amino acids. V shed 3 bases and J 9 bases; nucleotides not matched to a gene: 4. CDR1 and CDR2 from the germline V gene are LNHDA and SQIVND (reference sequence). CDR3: CASSIERESEQFF. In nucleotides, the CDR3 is TGTGCCAGTAGTATCGAGCGGGAGAGTGAGCAGTTCTTC.

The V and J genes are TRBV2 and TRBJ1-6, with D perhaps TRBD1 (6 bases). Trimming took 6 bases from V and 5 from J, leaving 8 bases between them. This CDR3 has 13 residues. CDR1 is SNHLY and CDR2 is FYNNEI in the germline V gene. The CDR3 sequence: CASSRDNNSPLHF. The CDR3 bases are TGTGCCAGCAGCCGGGACAATAATTCACCCCTCCACTTT.

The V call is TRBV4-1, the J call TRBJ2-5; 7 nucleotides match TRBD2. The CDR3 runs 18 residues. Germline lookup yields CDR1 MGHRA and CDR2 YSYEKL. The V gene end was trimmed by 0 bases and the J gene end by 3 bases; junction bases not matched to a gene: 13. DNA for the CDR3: TGCGCCAGCAGCCAAGATTGGGGAGGGGCCCTTTTGAAAGAGACCCAGTACTTC. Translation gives CASSQDWGGALLKETQYF.

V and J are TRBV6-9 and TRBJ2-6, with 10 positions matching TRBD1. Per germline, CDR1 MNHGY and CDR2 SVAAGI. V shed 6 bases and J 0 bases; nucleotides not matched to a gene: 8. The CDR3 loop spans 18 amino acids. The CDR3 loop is CASSLGTGANSGANVLTF. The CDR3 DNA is TGTGCCAGCAGCCTAGGGACAGGGGCTAACTCTGGGGCCAACGTCCTGACTTTC.

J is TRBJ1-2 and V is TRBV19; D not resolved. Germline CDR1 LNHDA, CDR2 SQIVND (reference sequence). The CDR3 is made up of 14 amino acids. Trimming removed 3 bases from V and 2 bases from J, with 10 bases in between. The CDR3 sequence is CASSMTAVNYGYTF. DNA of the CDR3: TGTGCCAGTAGTATGACTGCAGTAAACTATGGCTACACCTTC.

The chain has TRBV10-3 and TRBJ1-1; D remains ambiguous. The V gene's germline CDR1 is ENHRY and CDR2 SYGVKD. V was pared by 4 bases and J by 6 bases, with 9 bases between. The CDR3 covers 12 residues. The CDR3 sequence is CAISGVSSEAFF. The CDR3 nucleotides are TGTGCCATCAGTGGAGTCTCCTCTGAAGCTTTCTTT.

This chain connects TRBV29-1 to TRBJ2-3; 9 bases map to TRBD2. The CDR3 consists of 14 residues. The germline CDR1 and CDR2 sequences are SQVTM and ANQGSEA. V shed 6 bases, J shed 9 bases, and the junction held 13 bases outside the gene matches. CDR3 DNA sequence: TGCAGCGTACCCGCCGGGACTAGCTCGCCCACGCAGTATTTT. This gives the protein CSVPAGTSSPTQYF.

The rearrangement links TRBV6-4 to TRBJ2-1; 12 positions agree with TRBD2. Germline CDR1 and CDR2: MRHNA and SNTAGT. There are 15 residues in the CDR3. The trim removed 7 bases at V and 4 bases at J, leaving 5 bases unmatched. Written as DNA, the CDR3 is TGTGCCAGCACCAGACTAGCGGGAGAGTACAATGAGCAGTTCTTC. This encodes CASTRLAGEYNEQFF.

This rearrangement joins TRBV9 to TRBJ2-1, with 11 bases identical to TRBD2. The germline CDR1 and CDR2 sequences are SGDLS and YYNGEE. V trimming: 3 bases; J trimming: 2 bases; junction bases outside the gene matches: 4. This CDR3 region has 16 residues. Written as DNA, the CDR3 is TGTGCCAGCAGCGCTCCGGGACTAGCGGCCTACAATGAGCAGTTCTTC. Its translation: CASSAPGLAAYNEQFF.

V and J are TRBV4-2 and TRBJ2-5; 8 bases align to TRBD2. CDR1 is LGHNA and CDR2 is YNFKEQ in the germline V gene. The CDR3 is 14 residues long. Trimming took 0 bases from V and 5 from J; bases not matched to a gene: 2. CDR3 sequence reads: CASSQDPSGETQYF. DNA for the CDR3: TGTGCCAGCAGCCAAGACCCTAGCGGGGAGACCCAGTACTTC.

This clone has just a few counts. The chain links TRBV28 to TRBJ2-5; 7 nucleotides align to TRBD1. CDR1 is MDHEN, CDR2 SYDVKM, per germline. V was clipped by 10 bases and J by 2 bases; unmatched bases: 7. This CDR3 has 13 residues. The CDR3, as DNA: TGTGCCACTTACAGGGGTTGGCAAGAGACCCAGTACTTC. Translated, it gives CATYRGWQETQYF.